This is a list of T cell receptor beta chains from one sample in a study of T cell repertoires in cytomegalovirus infection. Their antigen targets remain unknown. TCRdb reanalysed the reads using MiXCR and keeps one entry per CDR3 protein. The table includes over 250,000 distinct CDR3 sequences, 20% to 25% detected once. This sample comprised cultured PBMCs, obtained from culture after CMV antigen stimulation. Every receptor here comes from a human donor in good health (CMV status not recorded). Some clones in this sample may be carry-over from other donors' samples. CDR3s include the opening cysteine and the closing phenylalanine or tryptophan. The D gene is left open where the match is weak. Size tells how often a clone was seen (once, few, many) or the class of an expanded clone, and some rows leave it out.

J: TRBJ2-5; V: TRBV11-3; size: NA; D: NA; CDR3: CASSLGVSGDIEETQYF; DNA: TGTGCCAGCAGCTTAGGGGTTAGCGGAGATATCGAGGAGACCCAGTACTTC
J: TRBJ2-1; V: TRBV6-1; size: few; D: TRBD2; CDR3: CASSEKTSGSNEQFF; DNA: TGTGCCAGCAGTGAAAAGACTAGCGGGTCCAATGAGCAGTTCTTC
J: TRBJ2-6; V: TRBV10-3; size: many; D: NA; CDR3: CAIGGASGANVLTF; DNA: TGTGCCATCGGAGGGGCGTCCGGGGCCAACGTCCTGACTTTC
J: TRBJ1-2; V: TRBV7-9; size: many; D: NA; CDR3: CASSEGVANYGYTF; DNA: TGTGCCAGCAGCGAGGGGGTAGCTAACTATGGCTACACCTTC
J: TRBJ2-7; V: TRBV20-1; size: few; D: TRBD1; CDR3: CSATGTGFYEQYF; DNA: TGCAGTGCTACCGGGACAGGATTTTACGAGCAGTACTTC
J: TRBJ1-1; V: TRBV2; size: few; D: TRBD1; CDR3: CASRVGQRTSEAFF; DNA: TGTGCCAGCAGAGTGGGACAGAGAACAAGTGAAGCTTTCTTT
J: TRBJ2-1; V: TRBV4-1; size: NA; D: NA; CDR3: CASSQVSATGKYNEQFF; DNA: TGCGCCAGCAGCCAAGTAAGCGCGACAGGAAAATACAATGAGCAGTTCTTC
J: TRBJ1-1; V: TRBV12-3/TRBV12-4; size: NA; D: NA; CDR3: CASSSLSANTEAFF; DNA: TGTGCCAGCAGTTCGCTGAGCGCGAACACTGAAGCTTTCTTT
J: TRBJ1-2; V: TRBV5-1; size: NA; D: NA; CDR3: CASSLDSRIYGYTF; DNA: TGCGCCAGCAGCTTGGATAGTCGGATCTATGGCTACACCTTC
J: TRBJ1-1; V: TRBV11-3; size: many; D: NA; CDR3: CASNGGNTEAFF; DNA: TGTGCCAGCAACGGGGGTAACACTGAAGCTTTCTTT
J: TRBJ2-1; V: TRBV7-2; size: many; D: TRBD2; CDR3: CASSPYPSGPPSSYNEQFF; DNA: TGTGCCAGCAGCCCCTATCCTAGCGGGCCTCCGAGCTCCTACAATGAGCAGTTCTTC
J: TRBJ2-7; V: TRBV20-1; size: few; D: NA; CDR3: CSASRDTVYEQYF; DNA: TGCAGTGCTAGCAGGGACACTGTCTACGAGCAGTACTTC
J: TRBJ1-1; V: TRBV6-2/TRBV6-3; size: few; D: NA; CDR3: CASSFTGTAEAFF; DNA: TGTGCCAGCAGTTTCACCGGGACCGCTGAAGCTTTCTTT
J: TRBJ2-1; V: TRBV5-6; size: once; D: NA; CDR3: CASSLASSFHNEQFF; DNA: TGTGCCAGCAGCTTGGCCAGTAGTTTCCACAATGAGCAGTTCTTC
J: TRBJ1-1; V: TRBV6-5; size: NA; D: NA; CDR3: CASRGLTAMNTEAFF; DNA: TGTGCCAGCAGGGGATTGACGGCAATGAACACTGAAGCTTTCTTT
J: TRBJ1-1; V: TRBV9; size: NA; D: NA; CDR3: CASSVLLGDTEAFF; DNA: TGTGCCAGCAGCGTACTCCTGGGGGACACTGAAGCTTTCTTT
J: TRBJ1-2; V: TRBV12-3/TRBV12-4; size: NA; D: NA; CDR3: CATSRPYGYTF; DNA: TGTGCCACCAGTAGGCCCTATGGCTACACCTTC
J: TRBJ1-2; V: TRBV7-2; size: NA; D: NA; CDR3: CASSASGAVVGGYTF; DNA: TGTGCCAGCAGCGCCTCGGGGGCGGTAGTAGGTGGCTACACCTTC
J: TRBJ2-7; V: TRBV4-3; size: many; D: TRBD1; CDR3: CASSQTVAGGGEQYF; DNA: TGCGCCAGCAGCCAAACTGTGGCAGGGGGCGGCGAGCAGTACTTC
J: TRBJ2-7; V: TRBV28; size: many; D: TRBD1; CDR3: CASRPPGTGTYEQYF; DNA: TGTGCCAGCAGACCCCCCGGGACAGGGACCTACGAGCAGTACTTC
J: TRBJ2-7; V: TRBV27; size: few; D: NA; CDR3: CASSYRGGYEQYF; DNA: TGTGCCAGCAGTTACAGGGGGGGCTACGAGCAGTACTTC
J: TRBJ2-3; V: TRBV27; size: few; D: TRBD2; CDR3: CASSRGLAGDTQYF; DNA: TGTGCCAGCAGCCGTGGGCTAGCGGGAGATACGCAGTATTTT
J: TRBJ1-2; V: TRBV6-5; size: NA; D: NA; CDR3: CASSWADGYTF; DNA: TGTGCCAGCAGTTGGGCTGATGGCTACACCTTC
J: TRBJ1-1; V: TRBV7-2; size: many; D: TRBD1; CDR3: CASSRPSQTGSEAFF; DNA: TGTGCCAGCAGCCGCCCCTCCCAGACAGGGTCGGAAGCTTTCTTT
J: TRBJ1-2; V: TRBV24-1; size: few; D: TRBD1; CDR3: CATSDRGRGYTF; DNA: TGTGCCACCTCGGACAGGGGGCGAGGCTACACCTTC
J: TRBJ2-6; V: TRBV7-4; size: once; D: NA; CDR3: CASSTLPLAGANVLTF; DNA: TGTGCCAGCAGCACCCTACCCCTGGCTGGGGCCAACGTCCTGACTTTC
J: TRBJ1-2; V: TRBV9; size: NA; D: NA; CDR3: CASSVHGIYTF; DNA: TGTGCCAGCAGCGTACACGGGATCTACACCTTC
J: TRBJ2-7; V: TRBV5-1; size: NA; D: NA; CDR3: CASSSTQVSSYEQYF; DNA: TGCGCCAGCAGCTCCACCCAGGTTAGCTCCTACGAGCAGTACTTC
J: TRBJ2-2; V: TRBV7-2; size: NA; D: NA; CDR3: CASSSDTLFTGELFF; DNA: TGTGCCAGCAGCTCTGATACGCTGTTCACCGGGGAGCTGTTTTTT
J: TRBJ1-1; V: TRBV19; size: few; D: NA; CDR3: CASSINLAGMNTEAFF; DNA: TGTGCCAGTAGTATAAATCTGGCAGGAATGAACACTGAAGCTTTCTTT
J: TRBJ1-5; V: TRBV28; size: NA; D: NA; CDR3: CASSWTVTNQPQHF; DNA: TGTGCCAGCAGTTGGACAGTAACCAATCAGCCCCAGCATTTT
J: TRBJ2-1; V: TRBV5-1; size: NA; D: NA; CDR3: CASSLEGTRTYNEQFF; DNA: TGCGCCAGCAGCTTGGAGGGTACTAGGACCTACAATGAGCAGTTCTTC
J: TRBJ2-7; V: TRBV6-2/TRBV6-3; size: few; D: NA; CDR3: CASSNPGPEDEQYF; DNA: TGTGCCAGCAGCAACCCGGGACCGGAGGACGAGCAGTACTTC
J: TRBJ2-6; V: TRBV4-3; size: many; D: NA; CDR3: CASSQDGGGGANVLTF; DNA: TGCGCCAGCAGCCAAGATGGTGGGGGGGGGGCCAACGTCCTGACTTTC
J: TRBJ1-5; V: TRBV4-1; size: NA; D: NA; CDR3: CASSQCTWAGKVQPQHF; DNA: TGCGCCAGCAGCCAATGCACCTGGGCGGGGAAAGTTCAGCCCCAGCATTTT
J: TRBJ2-1; V: TRBV29-1; size: NA; D: TRBD2; CDR3: CSLLPPGGNEQFF; DNA: TGCAGCCTACTGCCCCCGGGAGGGAATGAGCAGTTCTTC
J: TRBJ1-2; V: TRBV7-2; size: many; D: TRBD1; CDR3: CASSLQGQGVGGYTF; DNA: TGTGCCAGCAGCCTACAGGGACAGGGAGTGGGTGGCTACACCTTC
J: TRBJ2-2; V: TRBV6-2/TRBV6-3; size: NA; D: TRBD1; CDR3: CASSVTGGTTGELFF; DNA: TGTGCCAGCAGCGTGACAGGGGGTACCACCGGGGAGCTGTTTTTT
J: TRBJ2-5; V: TRBV24-1; size: NA; D: NA; CDR3: CATSDWTVETQYF; DNA: TGTGCCACCAGTGATTGGACAGTCGAGACCCAGTACTTC
J: TRBJ2-7; V: TRBV7-9; size: NA; D: TRBD1; CDR3: CASSADRAGQYF; DNA: TGTGCCAGCAGCGCCGACAGGGCTGGGCAGTACTTC
J: TRBJ2-1; V: TRBV4-2; size: NA; D: NA; CDR3: CASSQDYQGSGNEQFF; DNA: TGTGCCAGCAGCCAAGATTATCAAGGGAGTGGGAATGAGCAGTTCTTC
J: TRBJ1-2; V: TRBV15; size: many; D: NA; CDR3: CATSRDGYGYTF; DNA: TGTGCCACCAGTAGGGACGGCTATGGCTACACCTTC
J: TRBJ2-1; V: TRBV4-1; size: many; D: TRBD2; CDR3: CASSQTGTSGRNEQFF; DNA: TGCGCCAGCAGCCAAACCGGGACTAGCGGTCGAAATGAGCAGTTCTTC
J: TRBJ2-7; V: TRBV19; size: NA; D: NA; CDR3: CASSIGGVSYEQYF; DNA: TGTGCCAGTAGTATAGGCGGGGTCTCCTACGAGCAGTACTTC
J: TRBJ2-1; V: TRBV24-1; size: NA; D: NA; CDR3: CATSDNSGPTYNEQFF; DNA: TGTGCCACCAGTGACAATAGTGGGCCCACCTACAATGAGCAGTTCTTC
J: TRBJ1-3; V: TRBV29-1; size: few; D: NA; CDR3: CSAVLGVGSGNTIYF; DNA: TGCAGCGCTGTTCTCGGCGTAGGCTCTGGAAACACCATATATTTT
J: TRBJ2-1; V: TRBV6-6; size: NA; D: TRBD2; CDR3: CASRTGLRNEQFF; DNA: TGTGCCAGCAGAACGGGACTACGCAATGAGCAGTTCTTC
J: TRBJ2-2; V: TRBV9; size: once; D: TRBD2; CDR3: CASSSATSGKDTGELFF; DNA: TGTGCCAGCTCCTCCGCCACTAGCGGGAAAGACACCGGGGAGCTGTTTTTT
J: TRBJ1-1; V: TRBV25-1; size: NA; D: TRBD1; CDR3: CASSEGTGRTEAFF; DNA: TGTGCCAGCAGTGAAGGGACAGGGAGGACTGAAGCTTTCTTT
J: TRBJ1-5; V: TRBV7-2; size: NA; D: TRBD1; CDR3: CASSLSRGSQPQHF; DNA: TGTGCCAGCAGCTTATCCAGGGGGTCTCAGCCCCAGCATTTT
J: TRBJ2-1; V: TRBV6-1; size: NA; D: TRBD2; CDR3: CATTGTSGRYEQFF; DNA: TGTGCCACAACCGGGACTAGCGGGAGATATGAGCAGTTCTTC
J: TRBJ2-7; V: TRBV30; size: NA; D: TRBD2; CDR3: CASQREGYEQYF; DNA: TGTGCCTCCCAGCGGGAGGGGTACGAGCAGTACTTC
J: TRBJ2-3; V: TRBV12-3/TRBV12-4; size: NA; D: TRBD1; CDR3: CASSPPTGDTQYF; DNA: TGTGCCAGCAGTCCCCCGACAGGGGATACGCAGTATTTT
J: TRBJ2-1; V: TRBV11-2; size: many; D: NA; CDR3: CASSLAQESYNEQFF; DNA: TGTGCCAGCAGCTTAGCCCAGGAGTCCTACAATGAGCAGTTCTTC
J: TRBJ2-5; V: TRBV20-1; size: NA; D: NA; CDR3: CSAQKGETQYF; DNA: TGCAGTGCCCAAAAGGGGGAGACCCAGTACTTC
J: TRBJ1-1; V: TRBV20-1; size: NA; D: NA; CDR3: CSASFQSRGTEAFF; DNA: TGCAGTGCTAGTTTCCAGTCCCGGGGGACTGAAGCTTTCTTT
J: TRBJ1-4; V: TRBV7-6; size: few; D: TRBD1; CDR3: CASSFGQGFDEKLFF; DNA: TGTGCCAGCAGCTTCGGACAGGGCTTTGATGAAAAACTGTTTTTT